This TCR beta chain was sequenced for a study of T cell responses to AZD1222 COVID-19 vaccine. The study, taken as a whole, reports: Researchers report vaccine-associated CD4 TCRs spanning spike, with dominance at 160-218 and 743-854. Females outnumbered males among donors, who were mostly white British; clonal diversity was possibly underestimated. Among those given AZD1222, only five or six were seropositive at baseline.

A single count supports this clone. Its antigen is still unknown. Produced via immunoSEQ multiplex PCR; TCRdb's table is partial and in-frame only. This table has around 180,000 clones, 85% to 90% appearing once. This clonotype was obtained from an adult in good health. Specimen: peripheral blood, collected on day 0 of MenACWY control vaccination.

Here the CDR3 DNA reads TGCAGCGTTGTCCTAGCGGGAGTCCTAGGGGAGCAGTTCTTC. Amino acid sequence: CSVVLAGVLGEQFF. The rearrangement links TRBV29-1 to TRBJ2-1; 10 bases fit TRBD2. CDR3 length: 14 amino acids. In germline, CDR1 is SQVTM, CDR2 ANQGSEA. The trim removed 4 bases at V and 10 bases at J, leaving 10 bases unmatched.